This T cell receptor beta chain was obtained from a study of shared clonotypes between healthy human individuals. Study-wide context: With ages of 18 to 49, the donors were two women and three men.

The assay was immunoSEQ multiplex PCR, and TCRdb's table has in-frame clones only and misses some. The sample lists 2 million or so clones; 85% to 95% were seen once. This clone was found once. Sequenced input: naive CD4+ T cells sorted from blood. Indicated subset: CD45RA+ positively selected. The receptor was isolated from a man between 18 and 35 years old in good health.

CDR3 in DNA: TGTGCCAGCAGCTCCGGGACAGGGAGGGGAGGGTATAACATTCAGTACTTC. This translates into CASSSGTGRGGYNIQYF. The chain recombines TRBV5-4 with TRBJ2-4, with 9 nucleotides matching TRBD1. Germline values: CDR1 SGHNT, CDR2 YYREEE (reference sequence). The CDR3 contains 17 residues. With 3 bases clipped from V and 7 bases from J, the junction kept 14 bases outside the gene matches.